This T cell receptor (beta chain) originates from a study of T-cell reconstitution after alpha-beta-depleted transplantation in children. After removal of 6 bases from V and 7 bases from J, the junction contained 6 bases not matched to a gene. CDR1 is KGHSH, CDR2 LQKENI, per germline. The CDR3 spans 14 residues. This clonotype was observed a handful of times. As it was prepared, the TCRbeta library received unique molecular identifiers. TCRdb independently ran MiXCR on the PCR reads; one entry per CDR3 protein. The table shows some 550,000 distinct CDR3 sequences, with around 19% occurring only once. J is TRBJ1-3 and V is TRBV18; 10 bases map to TRBD1. The sample consisted of PBMCs from the stem cell graft donor, taken from the stem cell graft. The receptor's source is a human donor who donated a stem cell graft to a child with acute lymphoblastic leukemia. Written as DNA, the CDR3 is TGTGCCAGCTCGAGACAGGGGGCAGAGAACACCATATATTTT. Translating gives CASSRQGAENTIYF.